Reported below is one TCR beta chain. The data were taken from a study of blood T cell repertoires in COVID-19. Study context: The United States, Italy and Spain provided the acute and convalescent COVID-19 samples. Sample material is recorded as cDNA or gDNA derived from T cells, B-cell-depleted T cells, or PBMCs.

Original processing notes: From reference gene primer amplification, estimates of nucleated cell counts were derived. Assay used: immunoSEQ multiplex PCR; TCRdb lists only in-frame clones, some missing. The V and J calls and clone size come from that table; D and trimming were worked out from the DNA. Of 33,000 or so clones listed, 80% to 95% are singletons. The CDR3 runs to 11 residues. Germline V gene lookup returns CDR1 MNHEY and CDR2 SVGAGI. The V end was cut by 6 bases, the J end by 4 bases, with 4 bases between. The material sequenced was peripheral blood. The clonotype comes from a man in his 70s with active or convalescent COVID-19. This sequence joins TRBV6-5 and TRBJ1-5, with D unclear. CDR3 loop: CASSANQPQHF. DNA of the CDR3: TGTGCCAGCAGCGCGAATCAGCCCCAGCATTTT.